The clone carrying this T cell receptor beta chain was counted at least ten times. From the PCR reads, TCRdb re-called clones with MiXCR. Altogether 35,000 to 50,000 clones are present, 25% to 35% being singletons, with the ten largest covering more than 8%. All patients were untreated before thyroid surgery. This sample was included in a study of metastatic and nonmetastatic thyroid tumors. V shed 6 bases, J shed 4 bases, and the junction held 10 bases outside the gene matches. CDR1 MDHEN and CDR2 SYDVKM come from the germline V gene. The CDR3 loop spans 15 amino acids. The TCR sequence derives from a male donor with papillary thyroid cancer or a benign thyroid nodule (not recorded which). Some clones in this sample may be carry-over from other donors' samples. Input material: blood. V usage is TRBV28 and J usage is TRBJ1-1; 8 bases map to TRBD1. Written as DNA, the CDR3 is TGTGCCAGCAGCTCGACAGGGGCTTTTGGCACTGAAGCTTTCTTT. It is translated as CASSSTGAFGTEAFF. Together with reference TRBV28 and TRBJ1-1, the CDR3 gives the full variable domain: DVKVTQSSRYLVKRTGEKVFLECVQDMDHENMFWYRQDPGLGLRLIYFSYDVKMKEKGDIPEGYSVSREKKERFSLILESASTNQTSMYLCASSSTGAFGTEAFFGQGTRLTVV.